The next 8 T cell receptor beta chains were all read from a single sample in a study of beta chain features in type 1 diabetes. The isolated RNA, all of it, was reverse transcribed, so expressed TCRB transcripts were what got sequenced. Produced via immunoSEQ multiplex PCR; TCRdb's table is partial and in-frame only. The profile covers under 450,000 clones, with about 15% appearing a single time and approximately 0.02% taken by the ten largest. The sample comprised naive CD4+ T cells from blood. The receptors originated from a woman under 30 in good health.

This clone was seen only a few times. The DNA of the CDR3 is TGTGCCAGCAGCAATCCGGGACAGGGGTATGGCTACACCTTC. Translation gives CASSNPGQGYGYTF. The V and J genes are TRBV5-4 and TRBJ1-2; TRBD1 agrees at 10 bases. CDR1 SGHNT and CDR2 YYREEE come from the germline V gene (reference sequence). V was clipped by 4 bases and J by 5 bases; unmatched bases: 5. This CDR3 comprises 14 residues.

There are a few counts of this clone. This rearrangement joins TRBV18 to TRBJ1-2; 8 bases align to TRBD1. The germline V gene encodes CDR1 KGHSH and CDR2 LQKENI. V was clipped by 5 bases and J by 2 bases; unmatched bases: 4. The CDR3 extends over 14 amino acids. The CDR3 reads CASSRGQGNYGYTF. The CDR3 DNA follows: TGTGCCAGCTCAAGAGGACAGGGCAACTATGGCTACACCTTC.

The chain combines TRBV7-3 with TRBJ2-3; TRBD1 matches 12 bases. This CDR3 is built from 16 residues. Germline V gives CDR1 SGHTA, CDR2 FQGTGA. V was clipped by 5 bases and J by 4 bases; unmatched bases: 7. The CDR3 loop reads CASSRLGQGAADTQYF. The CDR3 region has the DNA TGTGCCAGCAGCCGACTGGGACAGGGGGCTGCAGATACGCAGTATTTT.

The CDR3 here is CAISPNTGTGGFGEQYF. The DNA of the CDR3 is TGTGCCATCAGTCCAAATACCGGGACAGGGGGATTTGGGGAGCAGTACTTC. This rearrangement joins TRBV10-3 to TRBJ2-7, with 11 bases lining up with TRBD1. The germline V gene encodes CDR1 ENHRY and CDR2 SYGVKD. The CDR3 is 17 residues long. Trimming took 5 bases from V and 7 from J; bases not matched to a gene: 16.

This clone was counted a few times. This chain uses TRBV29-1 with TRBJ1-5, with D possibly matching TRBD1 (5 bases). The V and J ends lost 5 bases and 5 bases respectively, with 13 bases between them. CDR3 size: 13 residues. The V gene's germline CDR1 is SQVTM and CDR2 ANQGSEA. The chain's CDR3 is CSVQGGFDQPQHF. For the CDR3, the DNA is TGCAGCGTTCAGGGAGGGTTTGATCAGCCCCAGCATTTT. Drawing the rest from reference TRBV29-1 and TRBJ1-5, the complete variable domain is SAVISQKPSRDICQRGTSLTIQCQVDSQVTMMFWYRQQPGQSLTLIATANQGSEATYESGFVIDKFPISRPNLTFSTLTVSNMSPEDSSIYLCSVQGGFDQPQHFGDGTRLSIL.

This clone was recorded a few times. CDR3 sequence (DNA): TGTGCCAGTAGTATCGACAGGGCCACTGAAGCTTTCTTT. Encoded protein: CASSIDRATEAFF. The V call is TRBV19, the J call TRBJ1-1, with 7 bases lining up with TRBD1. The CDR3 spans 13 residues. Germline V gives CDR1 LNHDA, CDR2 SQIVND (reference sequence). Trimming at V came to 3 bases and at J to 4 bases, leaving 2 bases not matched to a gene.

The CDR3 coding sequence is TGTGCCAGCAGTTTTAGAAACATTCAGTACTTC. Its translation: CASSFRNIQYF. The V and J genes are TRBV28 and TRBJ2-4; no definite D call. The CDR3 covers 11 residues. Deletions cut 3 bases from V and 6 bases from J, with 3 bases between. Per germline, CDR1 MDHEN and CDR2 SYDVKM.

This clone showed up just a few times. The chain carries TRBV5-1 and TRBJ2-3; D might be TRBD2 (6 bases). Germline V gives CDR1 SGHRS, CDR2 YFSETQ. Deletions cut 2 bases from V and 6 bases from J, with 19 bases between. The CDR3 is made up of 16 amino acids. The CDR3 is CASSFITSQIADTQYF. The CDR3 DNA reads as TGCGCCAGCAGCTTCATCACTAGCCAAATAGCCGATACGCAGTATTTT. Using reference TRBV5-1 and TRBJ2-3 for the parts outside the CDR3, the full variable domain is KAGVTQTPRYLIKTRGQQVTLSCSPISGHRSVSWYQQTPGQGLQFLFEYFSETQRNKGNFPGRFSGRQFSNSRSEMNVSTLELGDSALYLCASSFITSQIADTQYFGPGTRLTVL.